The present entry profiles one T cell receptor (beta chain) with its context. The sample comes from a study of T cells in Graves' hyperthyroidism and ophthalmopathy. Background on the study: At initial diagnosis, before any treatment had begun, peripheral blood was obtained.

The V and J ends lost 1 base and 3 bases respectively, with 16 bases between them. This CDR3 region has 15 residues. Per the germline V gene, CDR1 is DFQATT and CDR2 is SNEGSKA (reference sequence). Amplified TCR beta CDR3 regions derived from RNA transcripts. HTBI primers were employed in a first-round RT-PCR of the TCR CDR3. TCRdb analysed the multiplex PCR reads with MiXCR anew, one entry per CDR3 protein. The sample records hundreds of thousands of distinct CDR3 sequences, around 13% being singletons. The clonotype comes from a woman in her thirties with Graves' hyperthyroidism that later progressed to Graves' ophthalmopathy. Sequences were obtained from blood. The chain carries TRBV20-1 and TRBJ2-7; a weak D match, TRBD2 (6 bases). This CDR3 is CSARGADYRGYEQYF. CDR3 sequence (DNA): TGCAGTGCTAGAGGCGCGGACTATCGGGGCTACGAGCAGTACTTC.